The rows below give T cell receptor beta chains drawn from one sample of a study of blood T cells in healthy people across ages. TCRdb called the 5' RACE reads again in MiXCR, with one record for every CDR3 protein. This table holds 650,000 to 1,000,000 distinct CDR3 sequences, more than 35% found once. Sequenced input: blood. Receptors originate from a man older than 75 in good health. Each CDR3 is given with its conserved first and last residue. D genes are given only for firm matches. Size tells how often a clone was seen (once, few, many) or the class of an expanded clone, and some rows leave it out.

clone_size: .
d_call: TRBD1
j_call: TRBJ2-1
v_call: TRBV5-1
cdr3_aa: CASSSTDRGHYDEQFF
cdr3_nt: TGCGCCAGCAGCTCCACCGACAGGGGGCATTACGATGAGCAGTTCTTC

clone_size: .
d_call: .
j_call: TRBJ2-5
v_call: TRBV12-3/TRBV12-4
cdr3_aa: CASSATGGAQETRYF
cdr3_nt: TGTGCCAGCAGTGCGACAGGCGGGGCGCAAGAGACCCGGTACTTC

clone_size: .
d_call: TRBD1
j_call: TRBJ1-5
v_call: TRBV7-8
cdr3_aa: CASSPTGQGAFQPQHF
cdr3_nt: TGTGCCAGCAGCCCTACCGGACAGGGGGCGTTTCAGCCCCAGCATTTT

clone_size: few
d_call: .
j_call: TRBJ2-1
v_call: TRBV5-8
cdr3_aa: CASSRDMSSYNEQFF
cdr3_nt: TGTGCCAGCAGCCGCGACATGAGCTCCTACAATGAGCAGTTCTTC

clone_size: few
d_call: TRBD2
j_call: TRBJ2-1
v_call: TRBV12-3/TRBV12-4
cdr3_aa: CASSLAGGHEQFF
cdr3_nt: TGTGCCAGCAGTCTAGCGGGAGGTCATGAGCAGTTCTTC

clone_size: .
d_call: .
j_call: TRBJ2-3
v_call: TRBV27
cdr3_aa: CASSGFGPAFSDTQYF
cdr3_nt: TGTGCCAGCAGTGGGTTCGGGCCTGCATTCTCAGATACGCAGTATTTT

clone_size: once
d_call: .
j_call: TRBJ2-7
v_call: TRBV6-2/TRBV6-3
cdr3_aa: CASSTRLEQYF
cdr3_nt: TGTGCCAGCAGCACCAGGCTTGAGCAGTACTTC

clone_size: .
d_call: .
j_call: TRBJ1-2
v_call: TRBV18
cdr3_aa: CASSRSQGDDGCTF
cdr3_nt: TGTGCCAGCTCAAGGTCACAGGGAGATGATGGCTGCACCTTC

clone_size: .
d_call: TRBD2
j_call: TRBJ2-1
v_call: TRBV7-2
cdr3_aa: CASSLALMGLASEQFF
cdr3_nt: TGTGCCAGCAGCTTAGCCTTAATGGGACTAGCTAGTGAGCAGTTCTTC

clone_size: .
d_call: .
j_call: TRBJ2-5
v_call: TRBV2
cdr3_aa: CASSQDCDGQETQYF
cdr3_nt: TGTGCCAGCAGCCAGGACTGTGACGGCCAAGAGACCCAGTACTTC

clone_size: .
d_call: .
j_call: TRBJ1-4
v_call: TRBV3-1
cdr3_aa: CASSQDKGSDEKLFF
cdr3_nt: TGTGCCAGCAGCCAAGATAAGGGTTCTGATGAAAAACTGTTTTTT

clone_size: many
d_call: TRBD2
j_call: TRBJ2-3
v_call: TRBV10-3
cdr3_aa: CAITASGGDTQYF
cdr3_nt: TGTGCCATCACGGCTAGCGGAGGAGATACGCAGTATTTT

clone_size: .
d_call: .
j_call: TRBJ2-7
v_call: TRBV12-3/TRBV12-4
cdr3_aa: CASSLGAVSYEQYF
cdr3_nt: TGTGCCAGCAGTTTAGGAGCAGTATCCTACGAGCAGTACTTC

clone_size: .
d_call: .
j_call: TRBJ1-2
v_call: TRBV25-1
cdr3_aa: CASSRAAANYGYTF
cdr3_nt: TGTGCCAGCTCCCGGGCGGCGGCTAACTATGGCTACACCTTC

clone_size: .
d_call: TRBD2
j_call: TRBJ2-1
v_call: TRBV2
cdr3_aa: CASTSGRDGNEQFF
cdr3_nt: TGTGCCAGCACGAGCGGGAGGGATGGGAATGAGCAGTTCTTC

clone_size: .
d_call: .
j_call: TRBJ1-6
v_call: TRBV12-3/TRBV12-4
cdr3_aa: CASSIEEGSPPLHF
cdr3_nt: TGTGCCAGCAGTATAGAAGAGGGCAGCCCACCCCTCCACTTT

clone_size: .
d_call: TRBD1
j_call: TRBJ2-5
v_call: TRBV24-1
cdr3_aa: CATSDLGQGVQETQYF
cdr3_nt: TGTGCCACCAGTGATTTGGGACAGGGGGTCCAAGAGACCCAGTACTTC

clone_size: .
d_call: TRBD2
j_call: TRBJ2-1
v_call: TRBV20-1
cdr3_aa: CSAILRAGGPNEQFF
cdr3_nt: TGCAGTGCCATCCTTCGGGCGGGAGGGCCAAATGAGCAGTTCTTC

clone_size: .
d_call: TRBD2
j_call: TRBJ2-1
v_call: TRBV27
cdr3_aa: CASRPTSGRTYNEQFF
cdr3_nt: TGTGCCAGCAGACCGACTAGCGGGAGGACTTACAATGAGCAGTTCTTC

clone_size: .
d_call: TRBD2
j_call: TRBJ2-7
v_call: TRBV6-5
cdr3_aa: CASLSAGAYEQYF
cdr3_nt: TGTGCCAGCCTATCGGCGGGAGCCTACGAGCAGTACTTC

clone_size: .
d_call: TRBD2
j_call: TRBJ2-7
v_call: TRBV5-1
cdr3_aa: CASSLGGGLNEQYF
cdr3_nt: TGCGCCAGCAGCCTCGGGGGGGGTCTGAACGAGCAGTACTTC

clone_size: many
d_call: TRBD1
j_call: TRBJ2-1
v_call: TRBV29-1
cdr3_aa: CSVEDRDRGLNEQFF
cdr3_nt: TGCAGCGTTGAAGATCGGGACAGGGGGCTTAATGAGCAGTTCTTC

clone_size: .
d_call: TRBD1
j_call: TRBJ2-5
v_call: TRBV24-1
cdr3_aa: CATSDGTAVQETQYF
cdr3_nt: TGTGCCACCAGTGATGGGACAGCCGTCCAAGAGACCCAGTACTTC

clone_size: .
d_call: TRBD2
j_call: TRBJ2-1
v_call: TRBV9
cdr3_aa: CASSVNVVSGGLYNEQFF
cdr3_nt: TGTGCCAGCAGCGTAAACGTCGTTAGCGGGGGATTATACAATGAGCAGTTCTTC

clone_size: few
d_call: TRBD1
j_call: TRBJ2-7
v_call: TRBV12-3/TRBV12-4
cdr3_aa: CASRQTGGQGFSEQYF
cdr3_nt: TGTGCCAGCAGGCAGACGGGGGGACAGGGCTTCTCCGAGCAGTACTTC

clone_size: .
d_call: .
j_call: TRBJ1-2
v_call: TRBV30
cdr3_aa: CAWSVRPTSGYTF
cdr3_nt: TGTGCCTGGAGTGTACGTCCGACATCGGGCTACACCTTC

clone_size: few
d_call: .
j_call: TRBJ2-2
v_call: TRBV12-3/TRBV12-4
cdr3_aa: CASERSGELFF
cdr3_nt: TGTGCCAGCGAGAGATCCGGGGAGCTGTTTTTT

clone_size: .
d_call: TRBD2
j_call: TRBJ2-1
v_call: TRBV2
cdr3_aa: CASSGQAKAGGNEQFF
cdr3_nt: TGTGCCAGCAGTGGACAGGCCAAGGCGGGAGGGAATGAGCAGTTCTTC

clone_size: .
d_call: TRBD1
j_call: TRBJ1-5
v_call: TRBV10-3
cdr3_aa: CAISLDRGPRGNQPQHF
cdr3_nt: TGTGCCATCAGCCTAGACAGGGGGCCACGGGGCAATCAGCCCCAGCATTTT

clone_size: .
d_call: .
j_call: TRBJ2-6
v_call: TRBV2
cdr3_aa: CASSPLVGGANVLTF
cdr3_nt: TGTGCCAGCAGTCCGCTGGTCGGTGGGGCCAACGTCCTGACTTTC

clone_size: many
d_call: TRBD1
j_call: TRBJ2-7
v_call: TRBV9
cdr3_aa: CASSVTTGTGPHEQYF
cdr3_nt: TGTGCCAGCAGCGTTACCACCGGGACAGGCCCCCACGAGCAGTACTTC

clone_size: .
d_call: .
j_call: TRBJ2-3
v_call: TRBV4-1
cdr3_aa: CASSQDKVDTQYF
cdr3_nt: TGCGCCAGCAGCCAAGATAAAGTTGATACGCAGTATTTT

clone_size: .
d_call: TRBD1
j_call: TRBJ1-4
v_call: TRBV20-1
cdr3_aa: CSARDRGQGPEKLFF
cdr3_nt: TGCAGTGCTAGAGATCGTGGACAGGGGCCTGAAAAACTGTTTTTT

clone_size: few
d_call: .
j_call: TRBJ1-5
v_call: TRBV10-3
cdr3_aa: CAISERQDNQPQHF
cdr3_nt: TGTGCCATCAGTGAGCGACAGGACAATCAGCCCCAGCATTTT

clone_size: .
d_call: .
j_call: TRBJ2-1
v_call: TRBV9
cdr3_aa: CASSVDGRSYNEQFF
cdr3_nt: TGTGCCAGCAGCGTAGACGGGAGATCCTACAATGAGCAGTTCTTC

clone_size: .
d_call: .
j_call: TRBJ1-1
v_call: TRBV30
cdr3_aa: CAWSADPAEAFF
cdr3_nt: TGTGCCTGGAGTGCGGACCCGGCTGAAGCTTTCTTT

clone_size: .
d_call: .
j_call: TRBJ1-4
v_call: TRBV11-2
cdr3_aa: CASNRSAQGLNEKLFF
cdr3_nt: TGTGCCAGCAACCGATCAGCCCAGGGGTTAAATGAAAAACTGTTTTTT

clone_size: .
d_call: .
j_call: TRBJ1-2
v_call: TRBV4-3
cdr3_aa: CASSQDVGDYGYTF
cdr3_nt: TGCGCCAGCAGCCAAGATGTGGGGGACTATGGCTACACCTTC

clone_size: .
d_call: TRBD1
j_call: TRBJ2-7
v_call: TRBV27
cdr3_aa: CASSPQGGQGLYNEQYF
cdr3_nt: TGTGCCAGCAGTCCCCAGGGGGGACAGGGTCTCTACAATGAGCAGTACTTC

clone_size: .
d_call: TRBD2
j_call: TRBJ2-1
v_call: TRBV5-1
cdr3_aa: CASSPPLAGEGNEQFF
cdr3_nt: TGCGCCAGCAGCCCCCCGCTAGCGGGAGAGGGCAATGAGCAGTTCTTC

clone_size: .
d_call: TRBD2
j_call: TRBJ2-7
v_call: TRBV7-8
cdr3_aa: CASSTGTSGNEQYF
cdr3_nt: TGTGCCAGCAGCACCGGGACTAGCGGAAACGAGCAGTACTTC

clone_size: .
d_call: .
j_call: TRBJ2-6
v_call: TRBV7-9
cdr3_aa: CASSLALGPGANVLTF
cdr3_nt: TGTGCCAGCAGCTTAGCGCTAGGGCCTGGAGCCAACGTCCTGACTTTC

clone_size: .
d_call: .
j_call: TRBJ2-1
v_call: TRBV18
cdr3_aa: CASSPRTGYKEQFF
cdr3_nt: TGTGCCAGCTCACCGAGAACAGGGTACAAGGAGCAGTTCTTC

clone_size: .
d_call: .
j_call: TRBJ1-2
v_call: TRBV4-2
cdr3_aa: CASSQIPTGYSGYTF
cdr3_nt: TGTGCCAGCAGCCAAATCCCCACAGGGTATTCTGGCTACACCTTC

clone_size: .
d_call: .
j_call: TRBJ1-2
v_call: TRBV27
cdr3_aa: CASSLLGPNYGYTF
cdr3_nt: TGTGCCAGCAGTTTGCTGGGTCCGAACTATGGCTACACCTTC

clone_size: few
d_call: .
j_call: TRBJ2-7
v_call: TRBV6-2/TRBV6-3
cdr3_aa: CASSYGSSALSYNEQYF
cdr3_nt: TGTGCCAGCAGTTACGGGTCCTCAGCGCTGTCCTACAATGAGCAGTACTTC

clone_size: .
d_call: TRBD2
j_call: TRBJ2-1
v_call: TRBV2
cdr3_aa: CASSESSGRANEQFF
cdr3_nt: TGTGCCAGCAGTGAAAGCAGCGGGAGGGCGAATGAGCAGTTCTTC

clone_size: few
d_call: .
j_call: TRBJ2-1
v_call: TRBV28
cdr3_aa: CASSNGQRGERDEQFF
cdr3_nt: TGTGCCAGCAGTAACGGACAACGAGGCGAGCGGGATGAGCAGTTCTTC

clone_size: .
d_call: TRBD2
j_call: TRBJ2-7
v_call: TRBV20-1
cdr3_aa: CSARSGGDYNEQYF
cdr3_nt: TGCAGTGCTAGGTCCGGGGGGGACTACAATGAGCAGTACTTC

clone_size: few
d_call: TRBD2
j_call: TRBJ2-3
v_call: TRBV30
cdr3_aa: CALIASGRRGDTQYF
cdr3_nt: TGTGCCTTGATCGCTAGCGGGAGGAGGGGAGATACGCAGTATTTT

clone_size: .
d_call: .
j_call: TRBJ2-1
v_call: TRBV29-1
cdr3_aa: CSAPSVGEQFF
cdr3_nt: TGCAGCGCCCCCTCCGTTGGTGAGCAGTTCTTC

clone_size: .
d_call: .
j_call: TRBJ2-5
v_call: TRBV6-2/TRBV6-3
cdr3_aa: CASSDLVRETQYF
cdr3_nt: TGTGCCAGCAGTGACTTAGTTCGGGAGACCCAGTACTTC

clone_size: few
d_call: TRBD1
j_call: TRBJ1-5
v_call: TRBV20-1
cdr3_aa: CSAISLGQPNQPQHF
cdr3_nt: TGCAGTGCTATTAGCCTGGGACAGCCGAATCAGCCCCAGCATTTT